The 11 T cell receptor beta chains below were found in one sample sequenced in a study of blood T cell repertoires in COVID-19. Sequenced by immunoSEQ multiplex PCR; TCRdb stores in-frame clones only, minus some. The sample lists some 300,000 clones; roughly nine tenths were seen once. Sequencing was performed on PBMCs or T cells enriched from blood (not recorded which). The origin of the receptors is a middle-aged woman who had recovered from COVID-19.

This clone was detected only a few times. The rearrangement joins TRBV6-1 to TRBJ1-2; 7 positions agree with TRBD1. V lost 4 bases and J lost 4; bases outside the gene matches: 15. Germline V gives CDR1 MNHNS, CDR2 SASEGT. This CDR3 comprises 17 residues. For the CDR3, the DNA is TGTGCCAGCAGTGTATCCTCGAGGGACAGTGTCCTCTATGGCTACACCTTC. Its translation: CASSVSSRDSVLYGYTF.

The chain carries TRBV11-2 and TRBJ2-1; 10 nucleotides line up with TRBD2. This CDR3 is 15 amino acids long. Looked up from germline, CDR1 is SGHAT and CDR2 is FQNNGV. V was clipped by 5 bases and J by 8 bases; unmatched bases: 9. This CDR3 reads CASSAPPTSGHEQFF. CDR3 nucleotides: TGTGCCAGCAGCGCCCCCCCGACTAGCGGGCATGAGCAGTTCTTC.

CDR3 loop: CASSLVGLAGDTQYF. The CDR3 coding sequence is TGTGCCAGCAGCTTAGTGGGACTAGCGGGAGATACGCAGTATTTT. This chain uses TRBV11-2 with TRBJ2-3; 12 bases match TRBD2. The germline V gene has CDR1 SGHAT and CDR2 FQNNGV. V dropped 1 base and J dropped 5; count of bases not matched to a gene: 1. The CDR3 totals 15 residues.

The V and J genes are TRBV30 and TRBJ1-2; D is possibly TRBD1 (5 bases). The CDR3 extends over 11 amino acids. From germline, CDR1 is GTSNPN and CDR2 SVGIG (reference sequence). The V gene lost 5 bases and the J gene lost 4 bases, with 8 bases spanning the gap. CDR3 sequence: CAWERGYGYTF. CDR3 nucleotide sequence: TGTGCCTGGGAAAGGGGCTATGGCTACACCTTC.

CDR3 protein: CASSQGDRAYEQYF. Written as DNA, the CDR3 is TGTGCCAGCAGCCAGGGGGACAGGGCGTACGAGCAGTACTTC. The V gene is TRBV4-2, the J gene TRBJ2-7, with 9 bases matching TRBD1. The J segment lost 4 bases and the V segment lost 3 bases, leaving 4 bases of the junction unmatched. The CDR3 length is 14 residues. Looked up from germline, CDR1 is LGHNA and CDR2 is YNFKEQ.

The chain uses TRBV5-4 and TRBJ1-3; D might be TRBD1 (5 bases). The CDR3 is 16 amino acids. Germline CDR1 and CDR2: SGHNT and YYREEE (reference sequence). Trimming removed 5 bases from V and 2 bases from J, with 17 bases in between. This chain's CDR3 is CASSPGGRDTGNTIYF. The CDR3 DNA reads as TGTGCCAGCAGTCCCGGTGGCAGGGATACTGGAAACACCATATATTTT.

This sequence joins TRBV6-5 and TRBJ1-6, with TRBD1 matching over 8 bases. Trimming removed 5 bases from V and 5 bases from J; junction bases left unmatched: 2. Germline lookup yields CDR1 MNHEY and CDR2 SVGAGI. The CDR3 has 14 residues. In nucleotides, the CDR3 is TGTGCCAGCAGTACGACAGGGGATAATTCACCCCTCCACTTT. Translating it yields CASSTTGDNSPLHF.

The chain employs TRBV5-1 and TRBJ1-2; D is possibly TRBD1 (5 bases). Trimming removed 5 bases at V and 4 bases at J, with 15 bases between. This CDR3 is 14 amino acids long. Germline loops: CDR1 SGHRS, CDR2 YFSETQ. CDR3 residues: CASSPGERFYGYTF. In nucleotides, the CDR3 is TGCGCCAGCAGTCCGGGGGAAAGATTCTATGGCTACACCTTC. The variable domain in full, completed from reference TRBV5-1 and TRBJ1-2, reads KAGVTQTPRYLIKTRGQQVTLSCSPISGHRSVSWYQQTPGQGLQFLFEYFSETQRNKGNFPGRFSGRQFSNSRSEMNVSTLELGDSALYLCASSPGERFYGYTFGSGTRLTVV.

This rearrangement joins TRBV3-1 (or the pseudogene TRBV3-2) to TRBJ1-5; 8 bases align to TRBD1. Unmatched junction bases numbered 8, after V lost 4 bases and J lost 6 bases. CDR1 LGHDT and CDR2 YNNKEL come from the germline V gene (reference sequence). The CDR3 runs 15 residues. CDR3 in amino acids: CASSLGQVGGQPQHF. In nucleotides, the CDR3 is TGTGCCAGCAGCCTGGGACAGGTAGGGGGTCAGCCCCAGCATTTT.

The chain has TRBV14 and TRBJ1-2; 8 bases fit TRBD1. CDR1 is SGHDN and CDR2 is FVKESK in the germline V gene. This CDR3 is built from 15 residues. V shed 5 bases and J 4 bases; nucleotides not matched to a gene: 9. The CDR3 DNA is TGTGCCAGCAGCGGGACTGGGACAGGTATCTATGGCTACACCTTC. Protein product: CASSGTGTGIYGYTF.

The genes are TRBV4-1 and TRBJ2-2; D gene ambiguous. Germline CDR1 reads MGHRA; CDR2 reads YSYEKL. V was pared by 2 bases and J by 4 bases, with 2 bases between. The CDR3 loop spans 12 amino acids. This CDR3 is CASSQRTGELFF. The CDR3, as DNA: TGCGCCAGCAGCCAACGCACCGGGGAGCTGTTTTTT.